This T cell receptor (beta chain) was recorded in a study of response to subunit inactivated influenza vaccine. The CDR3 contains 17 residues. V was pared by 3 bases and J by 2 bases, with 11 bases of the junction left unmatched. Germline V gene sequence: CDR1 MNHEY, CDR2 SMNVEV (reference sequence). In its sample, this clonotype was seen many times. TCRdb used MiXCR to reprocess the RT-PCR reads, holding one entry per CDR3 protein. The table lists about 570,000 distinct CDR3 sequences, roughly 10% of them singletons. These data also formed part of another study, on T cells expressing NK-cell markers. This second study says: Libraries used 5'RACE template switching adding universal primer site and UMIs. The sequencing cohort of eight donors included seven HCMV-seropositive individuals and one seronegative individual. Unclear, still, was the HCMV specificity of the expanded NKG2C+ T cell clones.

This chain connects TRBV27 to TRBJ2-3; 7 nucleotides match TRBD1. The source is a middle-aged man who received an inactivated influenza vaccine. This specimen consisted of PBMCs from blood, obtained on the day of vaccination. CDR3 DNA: TGTGCCAGCAGTTTGTTACAGGGGTCGTGGGACACAGATACGCAGTATTTT. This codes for CASSLLQGSWDTDTQYF.